These 17 T cell receptor beta chains originate from one sample sequenced in a study of vaccination and CD4 T cells after COVID-19. Treatment: approximately 9-day PBMC culture with coronavirus spike peptide pools or control peptides (ViraFEST assay). CD4+ T-cell collection from the unexposed donor predated the COVID-19 pandemic (2011-2018). Researchers used the Oncomine TCR Beta short-read assay to sequence DNA from cultured CD4+ T cells. It was from cultured CD4+ T cells that genomic DNA was extracted. TCRdb re-derived calls from the PCR reads in MiXCR, one entry per CDR3 protein. Of roughly 9,500 distinct CDR3 sequences in the sample, 31% are singletons; the top ten hold roughly 22%. These TCRs are of unknown antigen specificity. Sequencing was done on a sample of CD4+ T cells from blood, cultured in vitro. These receptor sequences come from a human donor in good health.

V gene TRBV20-1 combines with J gene TRBJ2-1, with 11 bases identical to TRBD2. The V segment lost 4 bases and the J segment 10 bases; nucleotides outside the gene matches: 21. This CDR3 has 18 residues. Per germline, CDR1 DFQATT and CDR2 SNEGSKA (reference sequence). CDR3 nucleotides: TGCAGTGCTATCAACTCCCGGGGGGGGACTAGCGGCTCCCAGGAGCAGTTCTTC. It translates to CSAINSRGGTSGSQEQFF.

By share, this clonotype ranks as medium-sized. V usage is TRBV20-1 and J usage is TRBJ1-5; maybe TRBD1 (5 bases). Trimming removed 2 bases from V and 4 bases from J, with 9 bases in between. Germline V lookup: CDR1 DFQATT, CDR2 SNEGSKA (reference sequence). This CDR3 spans 13 amino acids. The CDR3 DNA sequence: TGCAGTGCTAGACAGGGAAGGAATCAGCCCCAGCATTTT. Translation: CSARQGRNQPQHF.

This clonotype was seen more than once but under ten times. The chain has TRBV20-1 and TRBJ2-1; 9 positions agree with TRBD2. Per the germline V gene, CDR1 is DFQATT and CDR2 is SNEGSKA (reference sequence). Trimming took 3 bases from V and 7 from J; bases not matched to a gene: 13. The CDR3 runs to 16 residues. CDR3 amino acids: CSASMTEVLAGNEQFF. The CDR3, as DNA: TGCAGTGCTAGCATGACTGAGGTGCTAGCGGGAAATGAGCAGTTCTTC.

This chain uses TRBV6-1 with TRBJ2-1; 10 nucleotides line up with TRBD2. The junction had 13 bases not matched to a gene; V was cut back by 7 bases and J by 4 bases. This CDR3 is built from 17 residues. Germline V CDR1 and CDR2: MNHNS, SASEGT. CDR3 residues: CASTPTRELAGYNEQFF. DNA of the CDR3: TGTGCCAGCACCCCTACGAGGGAACTAGCGGGATACAATGAGCAGTTCTTC.

The rearrangement links TRBV6-5 to TRBJ2-7; 13 bases line up with TRBD2. Per the germline V gene, CDR1 is MNHEY and CDR2 is SVGAGI. The CDR3 is 17 amino acids. V lost 2 bases and J lost 4; bases outside the gene matches: 8. CDR3 residues: CASSYLPGTSGKYEQYF. CDR3 coding DNA: TGTGCCAGCAGTTACCTTCCTGGGACTAGCGGGAAGTACGAGCAGTACTTC.

This chain uses TRBV6-2 or TRBV6-3 with TRBJ2-3, with 11 bases identical to TRBD2. The CDR3 extends over 13 amino acids. J was trimmed by 4 bases and V by 8 bases; bases with no gene match: 2. Germline V gene data show CDR1 as MNHEY and CDR2 as SVGEGT. The CDR3 loop reads CASRLAGPDTQYF. The CDR3, as DNA: TGTGCCAGCCGACTAGCGGGGCCAGATACGCAGTATTTT.

Worth noting for this clonotype: An end of the junction does not agree with germline; a read error may underlie this. The gene calls are TRBV20-1 and TRBJ1-3, with D tentatively TRBD1 (5 bases). In germline, CDR1 is DFQATT, CDR2 SNEGSKA (reference sequence). The CDR3 length is 13 residues. CDR3 region: CSAPQGVGSTIYF. The DNA for the CDR3 is TGCAGTGCCCCCCAGGGTGTTGGAAGCACCATATATTTT.

The chain combines TRBV6-1 with TRBJ2-1; D remains unclear. The CDR3 extends over 15 amino acids. V was clipped by 0 bases and J by 6 bases, with 12 bases between them. Germline CDR1 MNHNS, CDR2 SASEGT. The CDR3 region is CASSEAVVDSNEQFF. The CDR3 DNA sequence: TGTGCCAGCAGTGAAGCGGTGGTAGACTCCAATGAGCAGTTCTTC.

This clonotype has only a few counts. The genes are TRBV28 and TRBJ1-2, with D unresolved. This CDR3 is built from 13 residues. Trimming removed 5 bases at V and 8 bases at J, with 15 bases between. Germline V gene lookup returns CDR1 MDHEN and CDR2 SYDVKM. CDR3 sequence (DNA): TGTGCCAGCAGTATAGGGCCTCTTTACGGCTACACCTTC. It codes for CASSIGPLYGYTF.

This chain connects TRBV6-1 to TRBJ2-2; no clear D. Trimming shortened V by 7 bases and J by 4 bases, and 13 bases separated the two germline ends. CDR1 is MNHNS, CDR2 SASEGT, per germline. The CDR3 is made up of 14 amino acids. The CDR3 region is CASKGSASTGELFF. In DNA form, the CDR3 reads TGTGCCAGCAAGGGCAGCGCTTCCACCGGGGAGCTGTTTTTT.

The V call is TRBV6-1, the J call TRBJ2-1, with D perhaps matching TRBD1 (6 bases). The V end was cut by 6 bases, the J end by 3 bases, with 15 bases between. Germline V lookup: CDR1 MNHNS, CDR2 SASEGT. The CDR3 has 15 amino acids. The CDR3 nucleotides read TGTGCCAGCAGGGCGGACAGCTCTTACTACAATGAGCAGTTCTTC. It is translated as CASRADSSYYNEQFF.

The chain has TRBV28 and TRBJ1-2; D gene ambiguous. This CDR3 contains 13 residues. Trimming stripped 6 bases from V and 0 bases from J, with 8 bases between. Germline assignment: CDR1 MDHEN and CDR2 SYDVKM. The CDR3 sequence: CASRSSTNYGYTF. DNA for the CDR3: TGTGCCAGCAGGAGTTCAACTAACTATGGCTACACCTTC.

In its sample, this clonotype was seen a few times. The rearrangement links TRBV10-3 to TRBJ2-7; D gene ambiguous. Between the trimmed V and J ends, which lost 11 bases and 2 bases, there was a span of 10 bases. The germline V gene encodes CDR1 ENHRY and CDR2 SYGVKD. The CDR3 totals 11 residues. DNA of the CDR3: TGTGCCGTCGACGGTCCCTACGAGCAGTACTTC. Its protein product is CAVDGPYEQYF.

V gene TRBV30 combines with J gene TRBJ1-1; D might be TRBD1 (5 bases). Germline CDR1 is GTSNPN and CDR2 is SVGIG (reference sequence). V lost 2 bases and J lost 5, with 18 bases in between. This CDR3 contains 15 residues. Here the CDR3 DNA reads TGTGCCTGGAGTACCTGGGGGGGGTCGGGGACTGAAGCTTTCTTT. Protein product: CAWSTWGGSGTEAFF.

The genes are TRBV6-2 or TRBV6-3 and TRBJ1-2; TRBD1 agrees at 10 bases. V trimming: 2 bases; J trimming: 8 bases; junction bases outside the gene matches: 8. CDR1 is MNHEY and CDR2 is SVGEGT in the germline V gene. The CDR3 runs 15 residues. This chain's CDR3 is CASSYGRDRGGGYTF. CDR3 bases: TGTGCCAGCAGTTACGGCCGGGACAGGGGCGGCGGCTACACCTTC.

The genes are TRBV6-2 or TRBV6-3 and TRBJ2-3, with D uncertain. V was clipped by 7 bases and J by 2 bases, with 10 bases between them. CDR3 size: 13 residues. Germline V CDR1 and CDR2: MNHEY, SVGEGT. The chain's CDR3 is CASTHPDTDTQYF. DNA of the CDR3: TGTGCCAGCACACACCCAGACACAGATACGCAGTATTTT.

This chain connects TRBV7-3 to TRBJ2-1, with TRBD2 identical over 7 bases. The CDR3 consists of 12 residues. Per the germline V gene, CDR1 is SGHTA and CDR2 is FQGTGA. J lost 5 bases, V lost 5 bases, and 0 bases had no gene match. CDR3 region: CASSRGDNEQFF. The CDR3 region has the DNA TGTGCCAGCAGCCGGGGGGACAATGAGCAGTTCTTC.